This T cell receptor beta chain emerged from a study of graft-versus-host responses after intestinal transplantation. Overall study context: Recipients had multivisceral, liver-intestinal, or isolated intestinal transplants. Regarding the study as a whole: GvH clones turned up in recipient marrow; some had shown up first in ileum or blood. Allograft clonal ratios (graft-versus-host to host-versus-graft) were high in patients who had graft-donor T cell macrochimerism.

For this clone: The antigen is unknown.

The CDR3 runs to 14 residues. The protocol was immunoSEQ multiplex PCR, while the TCRdb copy is restricted to in-frame clones and leaves out a portion. In the table there are fewer than 120,000 clones, about 93% of which are singletons. The sample was unstimulated CD8+ T cells sorted from spleen or lymph node cells, taken before intestinal transplant. The chain couples TRBV21-1 to TRBJ2-7; no check of the table's D call, TRBD2, against the DNA was made. TRBV21-1 is labeled a pseudogene. The receptor comes from a human donor who received an intestinal transplant. The CDR3: CASSKSESSYEQYF. CDR3 DNA sequence: TGTGCCAGCAGCAAATCTGAGAGCTCCTACGAGCAGTACTTC.